The next 8 T cell receptor beta chains were all read from a single sample in a study of tumor-infiltrating lymphocytes in oesophageal squamous cell carcinoma. MiXCR was run by TCRdb on the PCR reads, yielding one entry per CDR3 protein. The sample contains 9,500 to 11,000 distinct CDR3 sequences, 40% to 65% of which appear only once. Source material: esophageal tumor tissue. The receptors here all came from a female donor with esophageal squamous cell carcinoma.

The V and J genes are TRBV7-9 and TRBJ2-3; D is perhaps TRBD2 (6 bases). Trimming cost V 2 bases and J 4 bases, with 13 bases left between them. The CDR3 covers 15 residues. The germline CDR1 and CDR2 sequences are SEHNR and FQNEAQ (reference sequence). In DNA, the CDR3 is TGTGCCAGCAGCTTATCCCTAGGGAGGCCAGATACGCAGTATTTT. This encodes CASSLSLGRPDTQYF.

The chain recombines TRBV6-5 with TRBJ1-5; D is unclear. Trimming took off 6 bases at V and 2 bases at J, with 14 bases between the two ends. Germline values: CDR1 MNHEY, CDR2 SVGAGI. This CDR3 has 15 amino acids. The CDR3 is CASSTIQSRNQPQHF. In DNA form, the CDR3 reads TGTGCCAGCAGCACAATACAGAGTCGCAATCAGCCCCAGCATTTT.

V gene TRBV6-8 combines with J gene TRBJ2-7, with D possibly TRBD1 on 5 matching bases. V shed 0 bases and J shed 4 bases, with 10 bases lying between them. Germline V CDR1 and CDR2: MNHGY, SAAAGT. This CDR3 is built from 14 residues. CDR3 sequence: CASSYSGLGYEQYF. The CDR3 DNA reads as TGTGCCAGCAGTTACTCGGGGCTGGGATACGAGCAGTACTTC.

This clonotype was detected only a few times. The chain couples TRBV7-2 to TRBJ2-7; 7 positions match TRBD1. The CDR3 totals 15 residues. From germline, CDR1 is SGHTA and CDR2 FQGNSA. J gave up 7 bases and V 2 bases, and 11 bases lay outside the gene matches. DNA for the CDR3: TGTGCCAGCAGCTTAAGGACAGGCCGTAACGATGAGCAGTACTTC. Translated: CASSLRTGRNDEQYF. Complete variable domain (other parts from reference TRBV7-2 and TRBJ2-7): GAGVSQSPSNKVTEKGKDVELRCDPISGHTALYWYRQSLGQGLEFLIYFQGNSAPDKSGLPSDRFSAERTGGSVSTLTIQRTQQEDSAVYLCASSLRTGRNDEQYFGPGTRLTVT.

The chain carries TRBV7-3 and TRBJ2-5; D gene uncertain. The J call could be wrong; TRBJ2-1 is a better fit for the DNA end. The CDR3 sequence is 13 residues long. Germline CDR1 and CDR2: SGHTA and FQGTGA. Written as DNA, the CDR3 is TGTGCCAGCAGCCCCCGACGCTCTGGAGAGCAGTTCTTC. It encodes CASSPRRSGEQFF.

This sequence joins TRBV28 and TRBJ1-2, with a tentative D call TRBD1 (6 bases). Germline CDR1 and CDR2: MDHEN and SYDVKM. The CDR3 loop spans 13 amino acids. With 7 bases removed from V and 0 bases from J, the gap between germline ends came to 9 bases. The CDR3 loop reads CASTGQTNYGYTF. DNA for the CDR3: TGTGCCAGCACCGGACAGACTAACTATGGCTACACCTTC.

The V and J genes are TRBV18 and TRBJ2-3; 8 bases are a match to TRBD1. Germline assignment: CDR1 KGHSH and CDR2 LQKENI. The V segment lost 3 bases and the J segment 3 bases; nucleotides outside the gene matches: 14. The CDR3 loop spans 18 amino acids. In DNA, the CDR3 is TGTGCCAGCTCACCCCCGCTCGGGCAGGGGGCTAGAACAGATACGCAGTATTTT. Translating it yields CASSPPLGQGARTDTQYF.

The rearrangement uses TRBV12-3 or TRBV12-4 and TRBJ2-3; no reliable D call. The J call may be wrong; the DNA end is better matched by TRBJ1-2. The CDR3 has 11 residues. The CDR3: CASSLEVGYTF. CDR3 nucleotide sequence: TGTGCCAGCAGTTTAGAGGTTGGCTACACCTTC.